The next 17 T cell receptor beta chains were all read from a single sample in a study of CD4 and CD8 cells across lung adenocarcinoma regions listed by TCRdb under 2018. Receptors were amplified or captured by PCR. The data were produced on a HiSeq X Ten. TCRdb redid the processing of the public reads, applying fastp at Q25 and MiXCR, and retained in-frame beta chains. Rows matching on CDR3 protein sequence are summarized as one entry with the most common DNA and genes. The sample yields 4,500 or so distinct CDR3 sequences; about 45% were counted once. In total, the top ten clones hold approximately 14% of the sample. The source material was CD4+ T cells from the margin of a lung tumor. What the cell subset or site label conveys for this sample: tumor margin region. The source of these receptors is a female donor with lung adenocarcinoma. The CD4 and CD8 labels of this study may be unreliable.

By sample share, this clonotype is medium-sized. This chain links TRBV27 with TRBJ2-1, with 13 bases aligning to TRBD2. CDR1 and CDR2 (germline): MNHEY, SMNVEV (reference sequence). The CDR3 spans 16 residues. J lost 8 bases, V lost 6 bases, and 10 bases had no gene match. Here the CDR3 reads CASSSPGTSGTYEQFF. The CDR3 DNA sequence: TGTGCCAGCAGCTCTCCGGGGACTAGCGGGACTTATGAGCAGTTCTTC.

To note about this clonotype: With a much larger clone just one base away, this may be a read error. The chain employs TRBV6-4 and TRBJ2-1, with 12 bases aligning to TRBD2. Germline CDR1 is MRHNA and CDR2 is SNTAGT. The CDR3 is made up of 15 amino acids. CDR3 DNA: TGTGCCAGCAGTGACTCGACTAGCGGGAGCAATGCGCAGTTCTTC. Translation: CASSDSTSGSNAQFF.

This rearrangement joins TRBV5-1 to TRBJ1-4; perhaps TRBD1 as D (6 bases). Germline CDR1 is SGHRS and CDR2 is YFSETQ. The CDR3 is 16 amino acids. Trimming removed 4 bases from V and 2 bases from J, with 15 bases in between. CDR3 bases: TGCGCCAGCAGCAAGCAGGTGGGGGCTACTAATGAAAAACTGTTTTTT. Translated: CASSKQVGATNEKLFF. Based on the CDR3 plus reference TRBV5-1 and TRBJ1-4, the full variable domain is KAGVTQTPRYLIKTRGQQVTLSCSPISGHRSVSWYQQTPGQGLQFLFEYFSETQRNKGNFPGRFSGRQFSNSRSEMNVSTLELGDSALYLCASSKQVGATNEKLFFGSGTQLSVL.

Points on this clonotype: This may be a read error: a much more frequent sequence differs by one nucleotide. The chain combines TRBV6-1 with TRBJ2-1, with D perhaps matching TRBD1 or TRBD2 (5 bases each). CDR3 length equals 13 residues. Per the germline V gene, CDR1 is MNHNS and CDR2 is SASEGT. Here the CDR3 DNA reads TGTGCCAGCGGTGAAGGGACCAGCGATGAGCAGTTCTTC. Translated, it gives CASGEGTSDEQFF.

This clonotype occurred once. A junction end diverges from the germline sequence, so it may reflect a read error. The chain couples TRBV12-3 or TRBV12-4 to TRBJ2-3; no firm D call. This CDR3 has 14 amino acids. CDR3 DNA sequence: TGTGCGGGCAGTGGGGTCCGAGCCACAGATACCCAGTATTTT. It yields the protein CAGSGVRATDTQYF.

The J gene is TRBJ2-1, the V gene TRBV6-1, with 8 bases lining up with TRBD1. Unmatched junction bases numbered 6, after V lost 5 bases and J lost 0 bases. Germline V CDR1 and CDR2: MNHNS, SASEGT. This CDR3 comprises 16 residues. CDR3 loop: CASSKTGGLSYNEQFF. CDR3 bases: TGTGCCAGCAGTAAAACAGGGGGTCTCTCCTACAATGAGCAGTTCTTC.

V and J are TRBV6-5 and TRBJ1-6, with TRBD1 identical over 8 bases. With V trimmed by 5 bases and J by 8 bases, 17 bases remained unmatched. This CDR3 is built from 18 residues. In germline, CDR1 is MNHEY, CDR2 SVGAGI. This chain's CDR3 is CASSTTPYRGSQYSPLHF. The CDR3 DNA reads as TGTGCCAGCAGTACTACCCCTTACAGGGGGTCACAGTATTCACCCCTCCACTTT.

The chain combines TRBV27 with TRBJ2-5; no definite D call. Germline V gene lookup returns CDR1 MNHEY and CDR2 SMNVEV (reference sequence). The ends were cut back, 1 base at V and 2 bases at J, with 8 bases in the middle. CDR3 length equals 14 residues. CDR3 in DNA: TGTGCCAGCAGTTTATATGACCAGCAAGAGACCCAGTACTTC. It is translated as CASSLYDQQETQYF.

This clonotype was counted a few times. This chain joins TRBV6-4 and TRBJ1-2, with TRBD1 matching 8 bases. The trim removed 0 bases at V and 8 bases at J, leaving 8 bases unmatched. CDR3 size: 15 residues. In germline, CDR1 is MRHNA, CDR2 SNTAGT. The CDR3 sequence is CASSDSATGVEGYTF. CDR3 DNA: TGTGCCAGCAGTGACTCCGCGACAGGGGTGGAAGGCTACACCTTC.

This chain links TRBV10-3 with TRBJ1-4; D is unclear. The germline V gene encodes CDR1 ENHRY and CDR2 SYGVKD. Trimming removed 6 bases at V and 7 bases at J, with 18 bases between. CDR3 length: 15 amino acids. CDR3 region: CAISAGPREGEKLFF. Written as DNA, the CDR3 is TGTGCCATCAGCGCCGGGCCCCGAGAAGGTGAAAAACTGTTTTTT.

The chain recombines TRBV6-1 with TRBJ1-2; 7 nucleotides line up with TRBD1. V was clipped by 2 bases and J by 7 bases; unmatched bases: 4. Germline CDR1 reads MNHNS; CDR2 reads SASEGT. CDR3 length: 13 amino acids. The CDR3 protein is CASSEPGGTGYTF. In DNA, the CDR3 is TGTGCCAGCAGTGAACCAGGGGGAACTGGCTACACCTTC.

This chain links TRBV10-2 with TRBJ2-1; D not resolved. Germline V gene data show CDR1 as WSHSY and CDR2 as SAAADI. The CDR3 loop spans 12 amino acids. Trimming removed 7 bases from V and 3 bases from J, with 7 bases in between. The CDR3 bases are TGCGCCAGCACATACAACTACAATGAGCAGTTCTTC. Amino acid sequence: CASTYNYNEQFF.

Sample share makes this clonotype large. The rearrangement joins TRBV27 to TRBJ2-4, with TRBD2 matching 7 bases. Germline trimming cut 6 bases from V and 4 bases from J; bases unmatched to any gene: 3. The germline gives CDR1 MNHEY, CDR2 SMNVEV (reference sequence). The CDR3 spans 13 residues. CDR3 sequence: CASSLSGKNIQYF. Written as DNA, the CDR3 is TGTGCCAGCAGCCTTAGCGGGAAAAACATTCAGTACTTC.

This clonotype is judged medium-sized. The rearrangement links TRBV27 to TRBJ2-5; D remains ambiguous. CDR1 and CDR2 (germline): MNHEY, SMNVEV (reference sequence). V was clipped by 6 bases and J by 2 bases, with 4 bases between them. This CDR3 has 11 residues. The CDR3 sequence is CASRTQETQYF. Written as DNA, the CDR3 is TGTGCCAGCAGGACTCAAGAGACCCAGTACTTC.

This chain connects TRBV11-2 to TRBJ1-2, with 8 bases lining up with TRBD1. Trimming took 6 bases from V and 8 from J; bases not matched to a gene: 5. The CDR3 totals 12 residues. Germline V gene sequence: CDR1 SGHAT, CDR2 FQNNGV. This CDR3 is CASSRQGQGYTF. For the CDR3, the DNA is TGTGCCAGCAGTAGACAGGGGCAAGGCTACACCTTC.

This clonotype was detected only a few times. The chain recombines TRBV6-1 with TRBJ1-3; 9 bases map to TRBD1. Germline V lookup: CDR1 MNHNS, CDR2 SASEGT. This CDR3 is 16 amino acids long. The V and J ends lost 10 bases and 6 bases, in that order; junction bases with no gene match: 16. This chain's CDR3 is CATQRDRATLENTIYF. CDR3 nucleotides: TGTGCCACGCAACGGGACAGGGCTACTCTGGAAAACACCATATATTTT.

The chain couples TRBV4-1 to TRBJ2-1; 9 bases are shared with TRBD2. Germline assignment: CDR1 MGHRA and CDR2 YSYEKL. Trimming removed 8 bases from V and 2 bases from J; junction bases left unmatched: 4. The CDR3 has 14 residues. CDR3 amino acids: CASGRLAAYNEQFF. The CDR3 DNA is TGCGCCAGCGGCAGACTAGCGGCCTACAATGAGCAGTTCTTC.